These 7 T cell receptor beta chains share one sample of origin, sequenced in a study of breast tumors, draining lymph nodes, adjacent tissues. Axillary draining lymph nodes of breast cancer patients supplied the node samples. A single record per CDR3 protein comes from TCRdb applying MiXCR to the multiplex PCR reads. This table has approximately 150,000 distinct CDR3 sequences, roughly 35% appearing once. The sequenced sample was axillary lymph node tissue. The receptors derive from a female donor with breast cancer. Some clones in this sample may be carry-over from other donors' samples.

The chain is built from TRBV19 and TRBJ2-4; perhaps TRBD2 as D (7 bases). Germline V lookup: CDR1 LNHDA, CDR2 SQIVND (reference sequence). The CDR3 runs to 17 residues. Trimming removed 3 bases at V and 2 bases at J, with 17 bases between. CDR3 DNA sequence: TGTGCCAGTAGTATGGGTTCGGGGGGCAACTCCAAAAACATTCAGTACTTC. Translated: CASSMGSGGNSKNIQYF.

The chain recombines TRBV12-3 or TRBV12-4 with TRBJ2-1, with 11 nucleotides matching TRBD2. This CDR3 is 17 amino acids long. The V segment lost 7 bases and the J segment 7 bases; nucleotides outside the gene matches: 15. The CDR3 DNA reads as TGTGCCAGCACTTTGGGACGAGGGCTAGCGGGGGGAAATGAGCAGTTCTTC. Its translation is CASTLGRGLAGGNEQFF.

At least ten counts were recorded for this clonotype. The CDR3 nucleotides read TGTGCCAGCAGTTACGGGGGGTACTACGAGCAGTACTTC. Protein product: CASSYGGYYEQYF. The chain joins TRBV12-3 or TRBV12-4 to TRBJ2-7; 7 bases align to TRBD2. This CDR3 has 13 residues. Trimming took 4 bases from V and 3 from J; bases not matched to a gene: 3.

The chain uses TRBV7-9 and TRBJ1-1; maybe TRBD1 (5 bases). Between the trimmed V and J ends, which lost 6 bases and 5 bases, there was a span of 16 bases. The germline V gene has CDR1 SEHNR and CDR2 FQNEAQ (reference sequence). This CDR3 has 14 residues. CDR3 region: CASSSWAGTTEAFF. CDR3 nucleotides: TGTGCCAGCAGTTCCTGGGCAGGGACTACTGAAGCTTTCTTT.

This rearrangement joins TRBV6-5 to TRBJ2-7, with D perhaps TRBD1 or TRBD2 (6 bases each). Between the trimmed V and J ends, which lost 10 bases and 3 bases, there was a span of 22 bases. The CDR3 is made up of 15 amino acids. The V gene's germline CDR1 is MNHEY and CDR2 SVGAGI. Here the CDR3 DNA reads TGTGCCACCCTCCGGGCTTCGGGGGCGGGCTACGAGCAGTACTTC. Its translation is CATLRASGAGYEQYF.

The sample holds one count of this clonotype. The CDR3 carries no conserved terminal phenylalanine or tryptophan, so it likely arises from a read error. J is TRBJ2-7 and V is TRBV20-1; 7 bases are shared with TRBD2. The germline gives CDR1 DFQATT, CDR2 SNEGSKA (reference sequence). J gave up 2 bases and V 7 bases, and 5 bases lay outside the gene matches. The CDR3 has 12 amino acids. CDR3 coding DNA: TGCAGTGGTCGGGGGGAGGCCTACGAGCAGTACCTC. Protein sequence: CSGRGEAYEQYL.

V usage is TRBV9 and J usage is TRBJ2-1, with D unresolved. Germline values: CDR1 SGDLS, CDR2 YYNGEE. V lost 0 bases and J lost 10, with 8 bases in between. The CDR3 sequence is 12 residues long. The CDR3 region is CASSVARMEQFF. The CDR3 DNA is TGTGCCAGCAGCGTAGCTAGGATGGAGCAGTTCTTC.